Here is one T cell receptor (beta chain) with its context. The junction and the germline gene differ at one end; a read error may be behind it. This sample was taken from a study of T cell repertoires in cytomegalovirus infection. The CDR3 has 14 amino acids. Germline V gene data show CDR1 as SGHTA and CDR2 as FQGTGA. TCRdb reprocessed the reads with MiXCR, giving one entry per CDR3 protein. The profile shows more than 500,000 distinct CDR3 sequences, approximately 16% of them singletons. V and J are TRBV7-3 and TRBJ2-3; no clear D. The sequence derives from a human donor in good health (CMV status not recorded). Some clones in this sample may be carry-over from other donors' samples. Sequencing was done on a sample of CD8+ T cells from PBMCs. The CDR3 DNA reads TGTGCAAGTGCAACCGGCCACCTTCCAGATACGAAGTATTTT. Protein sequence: CASATGHLPDTKYF.